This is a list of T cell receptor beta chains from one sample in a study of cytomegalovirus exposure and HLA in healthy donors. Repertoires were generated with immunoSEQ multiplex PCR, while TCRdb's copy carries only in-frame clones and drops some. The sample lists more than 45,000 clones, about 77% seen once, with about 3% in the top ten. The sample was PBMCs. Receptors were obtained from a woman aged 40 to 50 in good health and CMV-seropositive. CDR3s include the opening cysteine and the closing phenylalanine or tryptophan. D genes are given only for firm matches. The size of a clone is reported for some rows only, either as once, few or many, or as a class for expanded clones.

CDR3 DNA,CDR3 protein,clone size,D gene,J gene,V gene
TGTGCCAGCAGCTCTAGCGGGCTTAGCTCCTACAATGAGCAGTTCTTC,CASSSSGLSSYNEQFF,NA,TRBD2,TRBJ2-1,TRBV7-8
TGTGCCAGCAGCTTAGAGGTCAGGGGAGCAGCTTTCTTT,CASSLEVRGAAFF,NA,NA,TRBJ1-1,TRBV7-9
TGTGCCATCAGTATCGGAGGGCAACTCCTCCACTTT,CAISIGGQLLHF,NA,NA,TRBJ1-6,TRBV10-3
TGTGCCAGCAGGGGGGGACAGGGGCCCAATCAGCCCCAGCATTTT,CASRGGQGPNQPQHF,NA,TRBD1,TRBJ1-5,TRBV2
TGTGCCAGCAGCGTCGGTGACACAAGGAACACTGAAGCTTTCTTT,CASSVGDTRNTEAFF,NA,NA,TRBJ1-1,TRBV7-9
TGTGCCAGCAGTGCGATCTTCGGCGAGCAGTACTTC,CASSAIFGEQYF,once,NA,TRBJ2-7,TRBV6-6
TGTGCCAGCAGGCCCCGGGGGGGTGGGGAAAAACTGTTTTTT,CASRPRGGGEKLFF,few,NA,TRBJ1-4,TRBV2
TGTGCCAGCAGTTTCCGGGGAGCAAACACTGAAGCTTTCTTT,CASSFRGANTEAFF,once,NA,TRBJ1-1,TRBV28
TGCGCCAGCAGCCCTTCACAGGGGAATGAAAAACTGTTTTTT,CASSPSQGNEKLFF,NA,TRBD1,TRBJ1-4,TRBV4-3
TGTGCCAGCAGTTGGGAGTTGGGTAGCAATCAGCCCCAGCATTTT,CASSWELGSNQPQHF,NA,NA,TRBJ1-5,TRBV28
TGCGCCAGCAGCTGGGCGGGCGGGCGCACAGATACGCAGTATTTT,CASSWAGGRTDTQYF,NA,NA,TRBJ2-3,TRBV5-1
TGTGCCAGCAGGGGGGAGACAGGGCCTTCGGGCAAGCAGTACTTC,CASRGETGPSGKQYF,few,TRBD1,TRBJ2-7,TRBV6-5
TGCAGTGCTAGCAGGGCGGAGGGCTACACCTTC,CSASRAEGYTF,NA,NA,TRBJ1-2,TRBV20-1
TGTGCCAGCTCACCTGGGACTAGCTCCTACGAGCAGTACTTC,CASSPGTSSYEQYF,NA,TRBD2,TRBJ2-7,TRBV5-4
TGTGCCAGCAGCTTAAATCAGGGCGCCCTAGAAAAACTGTTTTTT,CASSLNQGALEKLFF,once,NA,TRBJ1-4,TRBV7-6
TGTGCCAGCTCACCACTCGCTGCAGGGGAAAAACTGTTTTTT,CASSPLAAGEKLFF,NA,NA,TRBJ1-4,TRBV18
TGTGCCAGCAGGCAACCGGGACAGGGGGGAAAAAAGTACTTC,CASRQPGQGGKKYF,NA,TRBD1,TRBJ2-7,TRBV6-8
TGCAGCGCTTATCGGGACAGGGAGGATGGCTACACCTTC,CSAYRDREDGYTF,NA,TRBD1,TRBJ1-2,TRBV29-1
TGTGCCACGTCGGGGAGGGGAGACCACTACACCTTC,CATSGRGDHYTF,NA,NA,TRBJ1-2,TRBV10-3
TGTGCCAGCAGCTTAGGAGCGGGGCTAATCCAAGAGACCCAGTACTTC,CASSLGAGLIQETQYF,NA,TRBD2,TRBJ2-5,TRBV7-8